The source of this T cell receptor (beta chain) is a study of identical twins. Overall study results and limits: Partial confounding of zero-insertion analyses by invariant MAIT and iNKT cells was possible. Twin pairs had excess sharing that was weaker in beta out-of-frame sequences. The abundant beta clonotypes from cord blood had fewer insertions, and memory repertoires had none of this.

This clonotype was seen only a few times. Its matching antigen is unknown. Carrying unique molecular identifiers, the cDNA also gained a universal primer site through template switching. TCRdb itself ran the 5' RACE reads through MiXCR, one entry per CDR3 protein. This table holds around 1.7 million distinct CDR3 sequences, roughly a third found once. What was sequenced was cord blood. The receptor comes from a newborn girl in good health.

The CDR3 region is CATGREGRKETQYF. The CDR3 nucleotides read TGTGCCACGGGCAGAGAGGGACGAAAAGAGACCCAGTACTTC. The chain is built from TRBV6-6 and TRBJ2-5, with D perhaps being TRBD1 or TRBD2 (5 bases each). The germline gives CDR1 MNHNY, CDR2 SVGAGI (reference sequence). The V end lost 10 bases, the J end lost 3 bases, and 18 bases lay between the germline ends. The CDR3 consists of 14 residues.